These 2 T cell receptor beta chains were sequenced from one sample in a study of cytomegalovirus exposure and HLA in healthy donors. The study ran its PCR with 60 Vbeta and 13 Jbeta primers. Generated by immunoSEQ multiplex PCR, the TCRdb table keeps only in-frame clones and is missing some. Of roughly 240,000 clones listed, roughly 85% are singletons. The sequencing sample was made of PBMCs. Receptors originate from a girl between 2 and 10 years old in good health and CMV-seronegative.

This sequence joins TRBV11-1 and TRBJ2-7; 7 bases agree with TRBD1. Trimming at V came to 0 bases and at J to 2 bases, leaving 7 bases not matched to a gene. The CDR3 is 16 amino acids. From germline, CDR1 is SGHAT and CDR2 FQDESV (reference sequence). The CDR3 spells CASSLAGTEEPYEQYF. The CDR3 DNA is TGTGCCAGCAGCTTAGCCGGGACAGAAGAACCCTACGAGCAGTACTTC.

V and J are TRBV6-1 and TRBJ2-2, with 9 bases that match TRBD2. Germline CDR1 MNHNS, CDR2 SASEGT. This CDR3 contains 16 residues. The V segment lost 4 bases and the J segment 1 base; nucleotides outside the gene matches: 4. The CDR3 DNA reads TGTGCCAGCAGTGCAGAACTAGCGGGGAACACCGGGGAGCTGTTTTTT. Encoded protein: CASSAELAGNTGELFF.